This paragraph reports one T cell receptor beta chain. Germline V gene sequence: CDR1 SGHTA, CDR2 FQGNSA. CDR3 length: 15 amino acids. V was cut by 5 bases and J by 2 bases, with 12 bases left in between. The data are from a study of blood T cell repertoires in COVID-19. Study details: The analysed material was cDNA or gDNA that came from T cells, B-cell-depleted T cells, or PBMCs.

Profiled with immunoSEQ multiplex PCR; TCRdb holds only in-frame clones, not every one. The table records a few hundred thousand clones, roughly 80% of them present only once. This TCR derives from a woman aged 18-29 years with acute or convalescent COVID-19. The chain is built from TRBV7-2 and TRBJ2-2; the D gene is possibly TRBD2 (6 bases). The sequenced sample consisted of peripheral blood. This chain's CDR3 is CASSPAGGNTGELFF. The CDR3 DNA reads as TGTGCCAGCAGCCCCGCCGGGGGAAACACCGGGGAGCTGTTTTTT.